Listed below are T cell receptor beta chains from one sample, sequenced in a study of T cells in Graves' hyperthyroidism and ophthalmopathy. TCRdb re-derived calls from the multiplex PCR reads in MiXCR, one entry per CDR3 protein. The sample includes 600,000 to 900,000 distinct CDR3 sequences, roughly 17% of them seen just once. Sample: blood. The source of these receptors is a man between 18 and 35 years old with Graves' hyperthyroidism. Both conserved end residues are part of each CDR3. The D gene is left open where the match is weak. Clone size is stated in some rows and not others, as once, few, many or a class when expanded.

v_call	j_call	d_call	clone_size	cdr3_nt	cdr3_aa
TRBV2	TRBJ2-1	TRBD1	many	TGTGCCAGCAGTGAGGGACAGGGTAGGGGTGAGCAGTTCTTC	CASSEGQGRGEQFF
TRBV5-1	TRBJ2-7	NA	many	TGCGCCAGCAGCCCCGGGACGGAGATGAGGGAGCAGTACTTC	CASSPGTEMREQYF
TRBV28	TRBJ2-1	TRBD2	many	TGTGCCAGCAGTCCGCGACTAGCGGGAGGGCCTGCTCATGAGCAGTTCTTC	CASSPRLAGGPAHEQFF
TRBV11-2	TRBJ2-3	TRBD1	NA	TGTGCCAGCATCCTTAGTCACAGGGGGTTGAGCACAGATACGCAGTATTTT	CASILSHRGLSTDTQYF
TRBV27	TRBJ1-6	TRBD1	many	TGTGCCACCAAAAGGGGACAGTATAATTCACCCCTCCACTTT	CATKRGQYNSPLHF
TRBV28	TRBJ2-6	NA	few	TGTGCCAGCAAACCACGGCAGGGGTTTGCTGGGGCCAACGTCCTGACTTTC	CASKPRQGFAGANVLTF
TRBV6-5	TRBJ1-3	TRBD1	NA	TGTGCCAGCAGTTACTACACCTCCCCGGGACAGAGTGGAAACACCATATATTTT	CASSYYTSPGQSGNTIYF
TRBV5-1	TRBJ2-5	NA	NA	TGCGCCAGCAGCTTGGAGGGGCTCCAAGAGACCCAGTACTTC	CASSLEGLQETQYF
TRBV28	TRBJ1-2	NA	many	TGTGCCAGCAGTCCCCCCAATTTGGGGGCGGAGGGCTACACCTTC	CASSPPNLGAEGYTF
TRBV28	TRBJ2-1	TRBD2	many	TGTGCCAGCAGTCGCGAGGCTAGCGGGGCCTACAATGAGCAGTTCTTC	CASSREASGAYNEQFF
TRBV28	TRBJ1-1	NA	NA	TGTGCCAGCAGTACTCCGACTACTGAAGCTTTCTTT	CASSTPTTEAFF
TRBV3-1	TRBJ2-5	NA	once	TGTGCCAGCAGCCAAGGAGTGGTACAAGAGACCCAGTACTTC	CASSQGVVQETQYF
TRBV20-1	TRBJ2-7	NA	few	TGCAGTGCTTCTACCTTACAGGACCACTCCTACGAGCAGTACTTC	CSASTLQDHSYEQYF
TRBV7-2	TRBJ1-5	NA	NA	TGTGCCAGTTCAGGATCCTCTGTCGTTGGTCAGCCCCAGCATTTT	CASSGSSVVGQPQHF
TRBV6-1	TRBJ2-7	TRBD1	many	TGTGCCAGCAGCTATACCGGGACAGGAGCCTACGAGCAGTACTTC	CASSYTGTGAYEQYF
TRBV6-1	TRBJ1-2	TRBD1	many	TGTGCCAGCAGTGAAGCGCTGACAGGGGATGGCTACACCTTC	CASSEALTGDGYTF
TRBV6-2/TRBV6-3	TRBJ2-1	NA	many	TGTGCCAGCAGTCCCCGGGGGCGGGGGCATTACAATGAGCAGTTCTTC	CASSPRGRGHYNEQFF
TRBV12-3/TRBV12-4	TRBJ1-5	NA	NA	TGTGCCAGCCGACGCACCCATACCAATCAGCCCCAGCATTTT	CASRRTHTNQPQHF
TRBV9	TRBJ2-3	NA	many	TGTGCCAGCAGCGAAGCTCCGGGACAACGGACCCTCAGCACAGATACGCAGTATTTT	CASSEAPGQRTLSTDTQYF
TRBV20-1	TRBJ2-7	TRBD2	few	TGCAGTGCTTCACGCTTGACTAGCGGTTCCTACGAGCAGTACTTC	CSASRLTSGSYEQYF
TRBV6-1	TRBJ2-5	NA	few	TGTGCCAGCAGAGAAACCCGGGACCACCCCCCCCAGTACTTC	CASRETRDHPPQYF
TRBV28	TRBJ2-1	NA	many	TGTGCCAGCAGTCCCCCCTGGAATTACAATGAGCAGTTCTTC	CASSPPWNYNEQFF
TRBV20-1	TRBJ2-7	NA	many	TGCAGTGCTAGACCACTAGACTCCTACGAGCAGTACTTC	CSARPLDSYEQYF
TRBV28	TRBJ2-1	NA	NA	TGTGCCACCAGTTTAAGGAGGACAGCCTACAATGAGCAGCTCTTC	CATSLRRTAYNEQLF
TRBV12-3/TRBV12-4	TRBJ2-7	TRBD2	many	TGTGCCAGCAAAATGACTAGCGGGACGGGGGAGCAGTACTTC	CASKMTSGTGEQYF
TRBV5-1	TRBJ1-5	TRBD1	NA	TGCGCCAGCAGCGAAACAGGGGGCCCTAGTCAGCCCCAGCATTTT	CASSETGGPSQPQHF
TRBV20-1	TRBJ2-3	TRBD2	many	TGCAGTGCTAACCGGGACTACAACACAGATACGCAGTATTTT	CSANRDYNTDTQYF
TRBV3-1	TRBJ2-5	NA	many	TGTGCCAGCAGCCGGGGTTGGGGGGAAGGGGCGCAAGAGACCCAGTACTTC	CASSRGWGEGAQETQYF
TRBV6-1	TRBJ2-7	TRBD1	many	TGTGCCAGCAGGAGAGAAGTAGACAGGGGACTCTACGAGCAGTACTTC	CASRREVDRGLYEQYF
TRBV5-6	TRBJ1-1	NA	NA	TGTGCCAGCAGCTTTTTCTCCGGGAGAAGTTCCATGAGCACTGAAGCTTTCTTT	CASSFFSGRSSMSTEAFF
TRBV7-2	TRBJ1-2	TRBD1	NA	TGTGCCAGCAGCTCCGGACAGGGCCCCACCTTC	CASSSGQGPTF
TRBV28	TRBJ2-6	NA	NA	TGTGCCAGCAGTTTGCCCCACGGCTCTGGGGCCAACGTCCTGACTTTC	CASSLPHGSGANVLTF
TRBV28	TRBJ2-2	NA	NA	TGTGCCAGCAGTTCTTATTTTGACAGACCGAACACCGGGGAGCTGTTTTTT	CASSSYFDRPNTGELFF
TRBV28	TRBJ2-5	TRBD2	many	TGTGCCACCAGCCCTTTGGCGGGAGCTGGGGAGACCCAGTACTTC	CATSPLAGAGETQYF
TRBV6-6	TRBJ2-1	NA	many	TGTGCCAGCAGTTACTCGGGGCCCTACAATGAGCAGTTCTTC	CASSYSGPYNEQFF
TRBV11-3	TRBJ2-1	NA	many	TGTGCCAGCAGCTTAGCCCATTACCGGGGGAAGTACAATGAGCAGTTCTTC	CASSLAHYRGKYNEQFF
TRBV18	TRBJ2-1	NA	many	TGTGCCAGCTCAAAACGGACAGCCGACAATGAGCAGTTCTTC	CASSKRTADNEQFF
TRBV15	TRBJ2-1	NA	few	TGTGCCACCGGTTGGGGGCGGGAAGAGTTCTTC	CATGWGREEFF
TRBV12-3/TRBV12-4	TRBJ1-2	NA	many	TGTGCCAGCAGTCTTTTCGGGGGTGGCTATGGCTACACCTTC	CASSLFGGGYGYTF
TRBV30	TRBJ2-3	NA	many	TGTGCCTGGAGTGTATTTGGGGGTGAAAGGACAGATACGCAGTATTTT	CAWSVFGGERTDTQYF
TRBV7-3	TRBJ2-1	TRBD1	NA	TGTGCCAGCAGCACTGGGACAGGGAGCTCCTACAATGAGCAGTTCTTC	CASSTGTGSSYNEQFF
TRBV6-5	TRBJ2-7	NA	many	TGTGCCAGCAGTTACTCGGGTCCAGCGTCCTACGAGCAGTACTTC	CASSYSGPASYEQYF
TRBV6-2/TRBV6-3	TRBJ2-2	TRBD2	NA	TGTGCCAGCAGTAAACACAAACTAGCGGGATACACCGGGGAGCTGTTTTTT	CASSKHKLAGYTGELFF
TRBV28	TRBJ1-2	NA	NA	TGTGCCAGCACCCGGACGGCCCTATCGGGTGGCTACACCTTC	CASTRTALSGGYTF
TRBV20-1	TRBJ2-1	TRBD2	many	TGCAGTGCTACGGGAGGGATCGTTGAGCAGTTCTTC	CSATGGIVEQFF
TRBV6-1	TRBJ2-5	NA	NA	TGTGCCACCTGGTTGCAGTCCCACGGCGGGACCCAGTACTTC	CATWLQSHGGTQYF
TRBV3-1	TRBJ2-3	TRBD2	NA	TGTGCCAGCAACTTCCTAGCGGGAGGGGGTACGCAGTATTTT	CASNFLAGGGTQYF
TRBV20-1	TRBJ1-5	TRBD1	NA	TGCAGTGCTCGGACAGGGGGCATTCAGCCCCAGCATTTT	CSARTGGIQPQHF
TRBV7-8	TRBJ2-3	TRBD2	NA	TGTGCCAGCAGCTTAGCGCAATTAGCGGGAGGAACAGATACGCAGTATTTT	CASSLAQLAGGTDTQYF
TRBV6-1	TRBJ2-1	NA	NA	TGTGCCAGCAGTGAAAGGGGGACCGGGACCCCCCCGTCCAGTGAGCAGTTCTTC	CASSERGTGTPPSSEQFF
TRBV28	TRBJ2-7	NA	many	TGTGCCAGCAGTTCGACCGGGTCCCGACCCTACGAGCAGTACTTC	CASSSTGSRPYEQYF
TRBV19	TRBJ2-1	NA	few	TGTGCCAGTAACGTCGCGAGCTCCTACAATGAGCAGTTCTTC	CASNVASSYNEQFF
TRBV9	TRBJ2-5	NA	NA	TGTGCCAGCAGCCCCCGACAGGCAGACCAAGAGACCCAGTACTTC	CASSPRQADQETQYF
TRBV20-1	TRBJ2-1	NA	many	TGCAGCCCCTTCCCGGGGTTCTCCTACAATGAGCAGTTCTTC	CSPFPGFSYNEQFF
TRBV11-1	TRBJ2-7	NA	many	TGTGCCAGCAGCTCGCTGACAGACTACGAGCAGTACTTC	CASSSLTDYEQYF